This T cell receptor (beta chain) was recorded in a study of CD8 T cells in ankylosing spondylitis. Overall study results and limits: There was a TCR beta motif, made of fewer than 10 highly homologous variants, that appeared characteristic of ankylosing spondylitis blood.

Libraries of TCR beta came from quantitative 5'-RACE with molecular barcodes. TCRdb reanalysed the 5' RACE reads using MiXCR and keeps one entry per CDR3 protein. The table lists fewer than 450,000 distinct CDR3 sequences, approximately 17% of them singletons. Comment on this clonotype: The antigen remains undetermined.

Germline CDR1 and CDR2: MNHEY and SVGEGT. Trimming stripped 8 bases from V and 4 bases from J, with 16 bases between. The CDR3 has 14 residues. The TCR originated in a male donor with ankylosing spondylitis. The chain uses TRBV6-2 or TRBV6-3 and TRBJ2-3; possible D gene TRBD2, 6 bases. Sequenced material: blood, either unsorted or a sorted T cell fraction (not recorded which). CDR3 nucleotides: TGTGCCAGCTGTTTTTCCGGGAGTGCAGATACGCAGTATTTT. It yields the protein CASCFSGSADTQYF.